The 26 T cell receptor beta chains presented below share a single source sample, sequenced in a study of naive and memory T cell subsets. Both TRBC1 and TRBC2 were covered by a beta constant-region primer of two equimolar oligonucleotides. Ligated cDNA was amplified by four rounds of PCR with nested alpha and beta constant-region primers and SP2. Each CDR3 protein gets one entry after TCRdb re-called the UMI-ligation and nested PCR reads with MiXCR. This sample yields over 65,000 distinct CDR3 sequences, of which over 8.5% are seen a single time; 0.95% to 1.5% belongs to the top ten. Sequenced input: naive CD8+ T cells from blood. These receptors all come from a human donor in good health.

The sample holds a few counts of this clonotype. The V call is TRBV4-3, the J call TRBJ2-7, with 8 bases that match TRBD2. The V and J ends lost 0 bases and 3 bases, in that order; junction bases with no gene match: 7. Germline assignment: CDR1 LGHNA and CDR2 YSLEER. The CDR3 consists of 16 residues. This CDR3 is CASSQDQDSGIYEQYF. For the CDR3, the DNA is TGCGCCAGCAGCCAAGATCAGGATAGCGGGATCTACGAGCAGTACTTC.

The chain has TRBV16 and TRBJ1-1, with D possibly being TRBD1 (6 bases). With 0 bases removed from V and 2 bases from J, the gap between germline ends came to 13 bases. The germline gives CDR1 KGHSY, CDR2 FQNENV. The CDR3 runs to 16 residues. The CDR3 spells CASSQSGGGANTEAFF. CDR3 DNA: TGTGCCAGCAGCCAATCTGGGGGGGGGGCCAACACTGAAGCTTTCTTT.

The chain carries TRBV7-9 and TRBJ2-7; 7 bases line up with TRBD2. Germline V gene sequence: CDR1 SEHNR, CDR2 FQNEAQ (reference sequence). The CDR3 is made up of 13 amino acids. With V trimmed by 3 bases and J by 6 bases, 5 bases remained unmatched. The CDR3 DNA follows: TGTGCCAGCAGCTTCCCGGGGGGTAGCGAGCAGTACTTC. Translated: CASSFPGGSEQYF.

The J gene is TRBJ1-5, the V gene TRBV27, with 8 bases that match TRBD1. Trimming took 8 bases from V and 4 from J; bases not matched to a gene: 4. The CDR3 loop spans 13 amino acids. Germline V gene data show CDR1 as MNHEY and CDR2 as SMNVEV (reference sequence). The CDR3 DNA is TGTGCCAGCGGGACAGGACCTAATCAGCCCCAGCATTTT. Protein sequence: CASGTGPNQPQHF.

This clonotype was observed at least ten times. The chain employs TRBV28 and TRBJ2-1; D perhaps matches TRBD2 (6 bases). The CDR3 has 16 amino acids. Trimming took off 5 bases at V and 0 bases at J, with 14 bases between the two ends. Germline CDR1 and CDR2: MDHEN and SYDVKM. The CDR3, as DNA: TGTGCCAGCAGTCGGGGACTTCGGCCCTCCTACAATGAGCAGTTCTTC. It specifies CASSRGLRPSYNEQFF.

This clonotype was seen a few times. V and J are TRBV29-1 and TRBJ2-2; weak D call: TRBD2 (6 bases). The length of the CDR3 is 15 residues. Trimming removed 4 bases from V and 9 bases from J, with 21 bases in between. CDR1 is SQVTM and CDR2 is ANQGSEA in the germline V gene. The chain's CDR3 is CSVAVALAKGWELFF. The CDR3 nucleotides are TGCAGCGTTGCAGTGGCCCTAGCGAAAGGCTGGGAGCTGTTTTTT.

This clonotype was counted only a few times. The V and J genes are TRBV3-1 and TRBJ2-1; no clear D. The CDR3 runs 17 residues. The germline CDR1 and CDR2 sequences are LGHDT and YNNKEL (reference sequence). V was clipped by 1 base and J by 7 bases, with 20 bases between them. In nucleotides, the CDR3 is TGTGCCAGCAGCCAAGCCCTTTCCGGGCCCCCGGGTAATGAGCAGTTCTTC. It is translated as CASSQALSGPPGNEQFF.

This clonotype appeared a few times. V gene TRBV6-5 combines with J gene TRBJ2-5; D is unresolved. Between the trimmed V and J ends, which lost 2 bases and 5 bases, there was a span of 6 bases. Looked up from germline, CDR1 is MNHEY and CDR2 is SVGAGI. The CDR3 has 12 amino acids. CDR3 region: CASSYEGETQYF. CDR3 sequence (DNA): TGTGCCAGCAGTTACGAAGGCGAGACCCAGTACTTC.

This clonotype occurred a few times. CDR3 sequence reads: CASSLAWGGYEQYF. The CDR3 DNA sequence: TGTGCCAGCAGCTTAGCTTGGGGGGGCTACGAGCAGTACTTC. V and J are TRBV7-2 and TRBJ2-7, with 7 bases aligning to TRBD2. V was clipped by 0 bases and J by 3 bases; unmatched bases: 2. This CDR3 is 14 amino acids long. Germline lookup yields CDR1 SGHTA and CDR2 FQGNSA. Drawing the rest from reference TRBV7-2 and TRBJ2-7, the complete variable domain is GAGVSQSPSNKVTEKGKDVELRCDPISGHTALYWYRQSLGQGLEFLIYFQGNSAPDKSGLPSDRFSAERTGGSVSTLTIQRTQQEDSAVYLCASSLAWGGYEQYFGPGTRLTVT.

This clonotype was observed a few times. The V call is TRBV27, the J call TRBJ2-1; 13 nucleotides align to TRBD2. The V gene's germline CDR1 is MNHEY and CDR2 SMNVEV (reference sequence). This CDR3 has 20 amino acids. V lost 5 bases, J lost 0 bases, and 13 bases stayed unmatched. The CDR3 loop reads CASSTWDLLAGGTSYNEQFF. The CDR3 coding sequence is TGTGCCAGCAGTACCTGGGATCTACTAGCGGGGGGGACCTCCTACAATGAGCAGTTCTTC.

This clonotype was seen only a few times. The rearrangement joins TRBV6-4 to TRBJ2-4; the match to TRBD2 covers 10 bases. CDR3 length equals 13 residues. The germline CDR1 and CDR2 sequences are MRHNA and SNTAGT. After removal of 10 bases from V and 6 bases from J, the junction contained 6 bases not matched to a gene. CDR3: CATPEREGNIQYF. In DNA form, the CDR3 reads TGTGCCACCCCGGAGCGGGAGGGAAACATTCAGTACTTC.

This clonotype was detected only a few times. V usage is TRBV20-1 and J usage is TRBJ1-3, with unresolved D. Trimming removed 0 bases from V and 2 bases from J, with 8 bases in between. The CDR3 covers 14 residues. CDR1 and CDR2 from the germline V gene are DFQATT and SNEGSKA (reference sequence). CDR3: CSARDAEAGNTIYF. In nucleotides, the CDR3 is TGCAGTGCTAGAGATGCCGAAGCTGGAAACACCATATATTTT.

This clonotype was detected ten times or more. V usage is TRBV29-1 and J usage is TRBJ2-7; D is perhaps TRBD2 (5 bases). This CDR3 region has 13 residues. The germline CDR1 and CDR2 sequences are SQVTM and ANQGSEA. V lost 7 bases and J 5 bases, leaving 18 bases between the germline ends. The CDR3 DNA reads TGCAGCGCTCAGGAGAGCGGCGAGGACGAGCAGTACTTC. Protein: CSAQESGEDEQYF.

The table lists this clonotype with many counts. The chain is built from TRBV6-2 or TRBV6-3 and TRBJ2-1, with TRBD2 matching over 12 bases. V lost 2 bases and J lost 4; bases outside the gene matches: 3. CDR3 length equals 16 residues. CDR1 and CDR2 from the germline V gene are MNHEY and SVGEGT. The CDR3 loop reads CASSYGLAGRYNEQFF. The CDR3 DNA follows: TGTGCCAGCAGTTACGGACTAGCGGGAAGGTACAATGAGCAGTTCTTC.

In this sample, this clonotype turned up a few times. A much larger clone differs by one base, so this may be a read error. The chain is built from TRBV6-2 or TRBV6-3 and TRBJ2-3; D is uncertain. Germline loops: CDR1 MNHEY, CDR2 SVGEGT. Trimming left V 2 bases short and J 4 bases short, with 1 base between. The CDR3 consists of 11 residues. The CDR3 DNA reads TGTGCCAGCAGTTACCCAGATACGCAGTATTTT. Protein sequence: CASSYPDTQYF.

The gene calls are TRBV27 and TRBJ1-2; 7 positions agree with TRBD1. CDR3 length: 15 amino acids. Germline V gives CDR1 MNHEY, CDR2 SMNVEV (reference sequence). With V trimmed by 0 bases and J by 3 bases, 4 bases remained unmatched. Written as DNA, the CDR3 is TGTGCCAGCAGTTTATCGTCAGGGGGTTACTATGGCTACACCTTC. It specifies CASSLSSGGYYGYTF.

This clonotype has only a few counts. This sequence joins TRBV12-1 and TRBJ2-7; the table's D call, TRBD2, was not checked against the DNA. TRBV12-1 represents a pseudogene. The CDR3 length is 17 residues. CDR3 DNA sequence: TGTGCCAGCAGCTCGCCGACTAGCGGGGGTAGCTCCTACGAGCAGTACTTC. It is translated as CASSSPTSGGSSYEQYF.

This clonotype was recorded at least ten times. The genes are TRBV12-3 or TRBV12-4 and TRBJ1-5; D unclear. V was shortened by 6 bases and J by 4 bases, with 10 bases between the two germline ends. The CDR3 runs to 13 residues. The CDR3 sequence: CASRRPGNQPQHF. DNA of the CDR3: TGTGCCAGCAGGAGGCCCGGGAATCAGCCCCAGCATTTT.

This clonotype was seen repeatedly, ten times or more. V usage is TRBV29-1 and J usage is TRBJ2-3, with TRBD2 identical over 10 bases. CDR1 SQVTM and CDR2 ANQGSEA come from the germline V gene. This CDR3 comprises 17 residues. The ends lost 3 bases at V and 3 bases at J; junction bases unmatched: 12. CDR3 in DNA: TGCAGCGTTGACGGAGCCCTAGCGGGAGTTAGTACAGATACGCAGTATTTT. This encodes CSVDGALAGVSTDTQYF.

This clonotype appeared many times. The chain recombines TRBV7-9 with TRBJ2-3; D remains unclear. CDR1 and CDR2 (germline): SEHNR, FQNEAQ (reference sequence). Trimming shortened V by 2 bases and J by 14 bases, and 20 bases separated the two germline ends. There are 14 residues in the CDR3. CDR3 DNA: TGTGCCAGCAGCTTATTGGCGCCGCCTGAGGTCCGGTATTTT. This encodes CASSLLAPPEVRYF. Looking up the rest from reference TRBV7-9 and TRBJ2-3 gives the full variable domain: DTGVSQNPRHKITKRGQNVTFRCDPISEHNRLYWYRQTLGQGPEFLTYFQNEAQLEKSRLLSDRFSAERPKGSFSTLEIQRTEQGDSAMYLCASSLLAPPEVRYFGPGTRLTVL.

This clonotype was counted a few times. The junction does not match germline at one end; this may be a read error. The V call is TRBV27, the J call TRBJ2-1; perhaps TRBD2 as D (5 bases). This CDR3 is built from 15 residues. Germline CDR1 reads MNHEY; CDR2 reads SMNVEV (reference sequence). The chain's CDR3 is CASRPLKRHYDEQFF. DNA for the CDR3: TGTGCCAGCAGGCCCTTAAAGCGGCACTACGATGAGCAGTTCTTC.

This clonotype was picked up many times. V and J are TRBV10-3 and TRBJ2-1; 8 bases are a match to TRBD2. CDR3 length: 17 residues. The trim removed 0 bases at V and 8 bases at J, leaving 12 bases unmatched. Germline lookup yields CDR1 ENHRY and CDR2 SYGVKD. This chain's CDR3 is CAISESIAGNLLDEQFF. The CDR3, as DNA: TGTGCCATCAGTGAGTCGATAGCGGGGAATCTGTTGGATGAGCAGTTCTTC.

This clonotype was observed a handful of times. The chain joins TRBV27 to TRBJ2-1, with D perhaps TRBD1 (7 bases). The CDR3 totals 15 residues. Germline lookup yields CDR1 MNHEY and CDR2 SMNVEV (reference sequence). Trimming stripped 6 bases from V and 3 bases from J, with 15 bases between. The CDR3 bases are TGTGCCAGCAGACAGGGGCGGGAACGCTACAATGAGCAGTTCTTC. Translation: CASRQGRERYNEQFF.

This clonotype was seen a few times. The chain links TRBV2 to TRBJ2-7; the match to TRBD1 covers 8 bases. CDR3 length: 15 amino acids. The junction had 7 bases not matched to a gene; V was cut back by 1 base and J by 5 bases. Germline V CDR1 and CDR2: SNHLY, FYNNEI. CDR3 protein: CASSEGSGGGDEQYF. The CDR3 region has the DNA TGTGCCAGCAGTGAAGGCTCAGGGGGCGGGGACGAGCAGTACTTC. Complete variable domain (other parts from reference TRBV2 and TRBJ2-7): EPEVTQTPSHQVTQMGQEVILRCVPISNHLYFYWYRQILGQKVEFLVSFYNNEISEKSEIFDDQFSVERPDGSNFTLKIRSTKLEDSAMYFCASSEGSGGGDEQYFGPGTRLTVT.

In this sample, this clonotype turned up many times. V and J are TRBV29-1 and TRBJ1-2; the D gene is possibly TRBD1 (5 bases). CDR3 length equals 14 residues. V was cut by 0 bases and J by 2 bases, with 10 bases left in between. Per the germline V gene, CDR1 is SQVTM and CDR2 is ANQGSEA. CDR3 protein: CSVEDGGGNYGYTF. CDR3 DNA sequence: TGCAGCGTTGAAGATGGGGGAGGGAACTATGGCTACACCTTC. The full variable domain, in which reference TRBV29-1 and TRBJ1-2 provide the parts outside the CDR3, is SAVISQKPSRDICQRGTSLTIQCQVDSQVTMMFWYRQQPGQSLTLIATANQGSEATYESGFVIDKFPISRPNLTFSTLTVSNMSPEDSSIYLCSVEDGGGNYGYTFGSGTRLTVV.

Only a few counts were recorded for this clonotype. The chain joins TRBV5-6 to TRBJ2-3; TRBD2 matches at 8 bases. The J segment lost 1 base and the V segment lost 0 bases, leaving 1 base of the junction unmatched. The CDR3 runs to 15 residues. Germline lookup yields CDR1 SGHDT and CDR2 YYEEEE. CDR3 bases: TGTGCCAGCAGCTTGGAAGCGGGAGGCACAGATACGCAGTATTTT. Translated, it gives CASSLEAGGTDTQYF.